The rows below give T cell receptor beta chains drawn from one sample of a study of identifying expanded T cells in peripheral blood. Sequencing used immunoSEQ multiplex PCR; TCRdb keeps in-frame clones, though not all of them. This sample has around 57,000 clones, with over 75% found just once. The material sequenced was blood. The receptors come from a person aged 18 to 75 in good health. The CDR3 runs from the conserved cysteine through the conserved F or W. A D gene is named only where the DNA matches it firmly. Part of the rows lack a size; the others show once, few, many or a class for expanded clones.

j_call clone_size v_call d_call cdr3_aa cdr3_nt
TRBJ1-6 - TRBV9 - CASSVGDRFGSPLHF TGTGCCAGCAGCGTAGGGGACCGTTTCGGTTCACCCCTCCACTTT
TRBJ2-3 - TRBV7-2 - CASSPSGGGRVGDTQYF TGTGCCAGCAGCCCTAGTGGGGGAGGACGGGTGGGAGATACGCAGTATTTT
TRBJ1-5 once TRBV2 - CASSLGIPQPQHF TGTGCCAGCAGTTTAGGGATCCCTCAGCCCCAGCATTTT
TRBJ2-1 - TRBV27 - CASTGGVSHNEQFF TGTGCCAGCACCGGCGGGGTGTCGCACAATGAGCAGTTCTTC
TRBJ1-2 - TRBV14 - CASSQGGPLVGYTF TGTGCCAGCAGCCAAGGGGGACCCTTGGTGGGCTACACCTTC
TRBJ2-1 few TRBV6-4 TRBD2 CASSEGTSGHNEQFF TGTGCCAGCAGTGAAGGGACTAGCGGTCACAATGAGCAGTTCTTC
TRBJ2-1 - TRBV5-4 TRBD2 CASSLGTRRLDEQFF TGTGCCAGCAGCTTAGGGACTAGGCGATTGGATGAGCAGTTCTTC
TRBJ2-3 few TRBV29-1 TRBD1 CSVTGVLSTDTQYF TGCAGCGTGACAGGGGTATTGAGCACAGATACGCAGTATTTT
TRBJ2-7 - TRBV28 TRBD2 CASKLRPGLADYEQYF TGTGCCAGCAAACTCCGACCGGGACTAGCGGACTACGAGCAGTACTTC
TRBJ2-7 - TRBV5-1 - CASSLVYPPAGEQYF TGCGCCAGCAGCTTGGTTTACCCGCCCGCGGGCGAGCAGTACTTC
TRBJ2-7 - TRBV6-1 - CASSASPTGYEQYF TGTGCCAGCAGCGCCTCCCCGACAGGCTACGAGCAGTACTTC
TRBJ2-5 - TRBV6-5 - CATWGGATETQYF TGTGCCACCTGGGGCGGGGCGACGGAGACCCAGTACTTC
TRBJ1-3 - TRBV19 - CVAEAGNTIYF TGTGTTGCTGAGGCTGGAAACACCATATATTTT
TRBJ1-2 - TRBV7-8 - CASSPSELTFYGYTF TGTGCCAGCAGCCCGAGCGAACTGACCTTCTATGGCTACACCTTC
TRBJ2-5 - TRBV28 TRBD2 CASSGTSGDKETQYF TGTGCCAGCAGTGGTACTAGCGGAGATAAAGAGACCCAGTACTTC
TRBJ2-2 once TRBV4-1 - CASSQGFFTGELFF TGCGCCAGCAGCCAAGGGTTCTTCACCGGGGAGCTGTTTTTT
TRBJ2-3 - TRBV5-1 TRBD2 CASSLDYGLADTDTQYF TGCGCCAGCAGCTTGGATTACGGACTAGCGGATACAGATACGCAGTATTTT
TRBJ1-2 - TRBV28 - CASSPRGNRQIYGYTF TGTGCCAGCAGTCCCCGGGGGAACCGGCAGATCTATGGCTACACCTTC
TRBJ2-7 - TRBV27 - CASSRHEPSYEQYF TGTGCCAGCAGTCGCCACGAACCATCCTACGAGCAGTACTTC
TRBJ2-1 - TRBV14 TRBD1 CASSDRVYNEQFF TGTGCCAGCAGTGACAGGGTATACAATGAGCAGTTCTTC
TRBJ2-1 - TRBV12-5 TRBD2 CASGQSGGIYNEQFF TGTGCTAGTGGCCAGAGCGGGGGAATTTACAATGAGCAGTTCTTC
TRBJ2-1 - TRBV7-3 TRBD2 CASSTRGLAGGEQFF TGTGCCAGCAGTACTCGGGGACTAGCGGGAGGCGAGCAGTTCTTC
TRBJ2-2 - TRBV5-1 - CASSLFIGATNTGELFF TGCGCCAGCAGCTTGTTTATCGGGGCTACGAACACCGGGGAGCTGTTTTTT
TRBJ1-1 - TRBV19 TRBD1 CASITVGTGKNTEAFF TGTGCCAGTATTACTGTCGGGACAGGGAAGAACACTGAAGCTTTCTTT
TRBJ2-1 - TRBV4-2 TRBD2 CASSPGTSGSDEQFF TGTGCCAGCAGCCCAGGGACTAGCGGGAGCGATGAGCAGTTCTTC
TRBJ2-5 - TRBV7-9 - CASSYGREETQYF TGTGCCAGCAGCTACGGCAGAGAAGAGACCCAGTACTTC
TRBJ1-3 - TRBV18 - CASSSGLPSGNTIYF TGTGCCAGCTCCTCGGGACTGCCCTCTGGAAACACCATATATTTT
TRBJ2-3 - TRBV10-3 TRBD1 CAISESTPGTGIADTQYF TGTGCCATCAGTGAGTCGACTCCCGGGACAGGGATCGCAGATACGCAGTATTTT
TRBJ2-1 medium-sized TRBV15 TRBD1 CATSVSSGTGHNEQFF TGTGCCACCAGCGTCTCTTCCGGGACAGGGCACAATGAGCAGTTCTTC
TRBJ2-5 - TRBV29-1 TRBD1 CSVALGTGRTETQYF TGCAGCGTAGCCCTCGGGACAGGCCGGACGGAGACCCAGTACTTC
TRBJ2-2 - TRBV7-3 TRBD2 CASSYQAGSTGELFF TGTGCCAGCAGCTACCAAGCGGGAAGTACCGGGGAGCTGTTTTTT
TRBJ2-7 - TRBV29-1 - CSVDGGETYEQYF TGCAGCGTTGATGGCGGGGAAACCTACGAGCAGTACTTC
TRBJ2-7 - TRBV5-4 TRBD2 CASSLTPTRTSRIYEQYF TGTGCCAGCAGCCTAACCCCTACACGGACTAGCAGAATCTACGAGCAGTACTTC
TRBJ1-5 - TRBV30 - CAWSVLSSNQPQHF TGTGCCTGGAGTGTACTCTCTAGCAATCAGCCCCAGCATTTT
TRBJ2-2 - TRBV5-1 - CASRERSAGITGELFF TGCGCCAGCAGGGAACGATCGGCAGGTATCACCGGGGAGCTGTTTTTT
TRBJ2-1 - TRBV5-3 TRBD1 CARSGPGQGNSYNEQFF TGTGCCAGAAGCGGTCCGGGACAGGGGAATTCCTACAATGAGCAGTTCTTC
TRBJ2-2 - TRBV9 - CASSVATGGGPGELFF TGTGCCAGCAGCGTAGCTACCGGGGGCGGTCCCGGGGAGCTGTTTTTT
TRBJ2-1 - TRBV7-2 - CASSIGLNNEQFF TGTGCCAGCAGCATCGGACTAAACAATGAGCAGTTCTTC
TRBJ2-1 - TRBV7-2 TRBD2 CASSLGFAGGISLYNEQFF TGTGCCAGCAGCTTAGGGTTTGCGGGAGGGATTAGCTTGTACAATGAGCAGTTCTTC
TRBJ2-3 - TRBV15 TRBD2 CATSRVPGGWSSSTDTQYF TGTGCCACCAGCAGAGTTCCCGGGGGGTGGTCATCATCCACAGATACGCAGTATTTT
TRBJ2-7 - TRBV5-1 - CASSPFAEPSYEQYF TGCGCCAGCAGCCCCTTCGCCGAGCCCTCCTACGAGCAGTACTTC
TRBJ2-2 - TRBV19 - CASSIHRESELFF TGTGCCAGTAGTATTCACAGGGAGAGTGAGCTGTTTTTT
TRBJ2-7 - TRBV5-4 - CASSTGTLSSYEQYF TGTGCCAGCAGCACCGGGACCCTTAGCTCCTACGAGCAGTACTTC
TRBJ2-1 - TRBV6-4 - CASSDSDFSEQFF TGTGCCAGCAGTGACTCTGACTTTAGTGAGCAGTTCTTC
TRBJ2-1 - TRBV7-2 TRBD1 CASSLAAGGLYNEQFF TGTGCCAGCAGCTTAGCGGCAGGGGGCTTGTACAATGAGCAGTTCTTC
TRBJ1-1 - TRBV14 - CASSQIRQNTEAFF TGTGCCAGCAGCCAGATAAGGCAGAACACTGAAGCTTTCTTT
TRBJ2-7 - TRBV11-2 - CASSLADEQYF TGTGCCAGCAGCTTAGCCGACGAGCAGTACTTC
TRBJ2-3 once TRBV27 - CASSSRDSTDTQYF TGTGCCAGCAGTTCAAGGGACAGCACAGATACGCAGTATTTT